Following are 10 T cell receptor beta chains from one sample sequenced in a study of blood T cell repertoires in COVID-19 (dated by TCRdb to the early 2020s). The method was the immunoSEQ multiplex PCR assay. Entries here come from immuneACCESS through TCRdb and include only in-frame sequences with V and J called. Some clones fail to appear in such tables; in the studies checked, an unresolved V gene covers under half of the shortfall, and the cause of the remainder is unknown. Here the sample has about 240,000 clones; roughly 80% occur a single time. The top ten constitute roughly 9.6% of the sample. The sample taken for sequencing was peripheral blood. These receptors all stem from a woman older than 75 with acute or convalescent COVID-19.

V usage is TRBV18 and J usage is TRBJ2-3; D is unclear. Looked up from germline, CDR1 is KGHSH and CDR2 is LQKENI. Trimming stripped 5 bases from V and 1 base from J, with 4 bases between. The CDR3 consists of 12 residues. The CDR3 loop reads CASSSRTDTQYF. The CDR3 nucleotides are TGTGCCAGCTCATCTCGCACAGATACGCAGTATTTT.

V is TRBV19 and J is TRBJ2-1; 9 bases are a match to TRBD1. V lost 6 bases and J lost 9; bases outside the gene matches: 9. The CDR3 has 14 residues. CDR1 and CDR2 from the germline V gene are LNHDA and SQIVND (reference sequence). CDR3 amino acids: CASSPGQGWGEQFF. The CDR3 DNA reads TGTGCCAGTAGCCCGGGACAGGGTTGGGGTGAGCAGTTCTTC.

Only a few counts were recorded for this clone. V usage is TRBV10-3 and J usage is TRBJ1-1; 7 nucleotides line up with TRBD1. Trimming at V came to 6 bases and at J to 3 bases, leaving 7 bases not matched to a gene. The CDR3 runs 14 residues. Germline V lookup: CDR1 ENHRY, CDR2 SYGVKD. CDR3 sequence (DNA): TGTGCCATCAGGGTCTCTACAGGGGACACTGAAGCTTTCTTT. Residues: CAIRVSTGDTEAFF.

This chain joins TRBV7-2 and TRBJ1-4, with 9 positions matching TRBD1. The ends lost 3 bases at V and 6 bases at J; junction bases unmatched: 5. The CDR3 sequence is 15 residues long. Germline values: CDR1 SGHTA, CDR2 FQGNSA. In DNA, the CDR3 is TGTGCCAGCAGCTTCGGATGGGACAGGGATGAAAAACTGTTTTTT. Its translation: CASSFGWDRDEKLFF.

The chain joins TRBV11-2 to TRBJ1-2; perhaps TRBD1 as D (5 bases). V dropped 5 bases and J dropped 2 bases, with 18 bases sitting between them. CDR3 length: 16 amino acids. Germline V gene lookup returns CDR1 SGHAT and CDR2 FQNNGV. This CDR3 reads CASSPTQFGANYGYTF. The CDR3 DNA reads TGTGCCAGCAGCCCTACACAGTTTGGGGCAAACTATGGCTACACCTTC.

The chain recombines TRBV27 with TRBJ1-1, with D unresolved. The CDR3 covers 13 residues. Trimming left V 5 bases short and J 2 bases short, with 9 bases between. CDR1 MNHEY and CDR2 SMNVEV come from the germline V gene (reference sequence). CDR3 bases: TGTGCCAGCAGTCGGAAACTAAACACTGAAGCTTTCTTT. Encoded protein: CASSRKLNTEAFF.

This chain connects TRBV15 to TRBJ1-6, with 10 positions matching TRBD1. Germline V gene sequence: CDR1 LNHNV, CDR2 YYDKDF (reference sequence). The ends lost 3 bases at V and 3 bases at J; junction bases unmatched: 5. The CDR3 consists of 17 residues. The CDR3 sequence: CATSSDRGHYYNSPLHF. The DNA of the CDR3 is TGTGCCACCAGCAGCGACAGGGGGCACTACTATAATTCACCCCTCCACTTT.

The chain couples TRBV28 to TRBJ2-3; TRBD2 matches 8 bases. Germline CDR1 and CDR2: MDHEN and SYDVKM. The V and J ends lost 2 bases and 3 bases, in that order; junction bases with no gene match: 4. The CDR3 is made up of 15 amino acids. As DNA, the CDR3 is TGTGCCAGCAGTTTACCCAGCGGGGGAACAGATACGCAGTATTTT. Protein sequence: CASSLPSGGTDTQYF. Supplemented by reference TRBV28 and TRBJ2-3, the full variable domain reads DVKVTQSSRYLVKRTGEKVFLECVQDMDHENMFWYRQDPGLGLRLIYFSYDVKMKEKGDIPEGYSVSREKKERFSLILESASTNQTSMYLCASSLPSGGTDTQYFGPGTRLTVL.

The V and J genes are TRBV24-1 and TRBJ2-2; TRBD1 aligns across 10 bases. The CDR3 consists of 15 residues. Looked up from germline, CDR1 is KGHDR and CDR2 is SFDVKD. After removal of 5 bases from V and 4 bases from J, the junction contained 3 bases not matched to a gene. CDR3 nucleotides: TGTGCCACCAGTGGGACAGGGGGTAGCACCGGGGAGCTGTTTTTT. This codes for CATSGTGGSTGELFF.

The V and J genes are TRBV5-8 and TRBJ1-1, with D unresolved. The CDR3 extends over 12 amino acids. V was cut by 2 bases and J by 7 bases, with 9 bases left in between. The germline CDR1 and CDR2 sequences are SGHTS and YDEGEE. CDR3 nucleotide sequence: TGTGCCAGCAGCTTTTTGGGCATTGAAGCTTTCTTT. It specifies CASSFLGIEAFF. Full variable domain (outside the CDR3, taken from reference TRBV5-8 and TRBJ1-1): EAGVTQSPTHLIKTRGQQATLRCSPISGHTSVYWYQQALGLGLQFLLWYDEGEERNRGNFPPRFSGRQFPNYSSELNVNALELEDSALYLCASSFLGIEAFFGQGTRLTVV.